A single T cell receptor (beta chain) is shown here with its context. MiXCR was run by TCRdb on the 5' RACE reads, yielding one entry per CDR3 protein. The sample has 200,000 to 300,000 distinct CDR3 sequences, about 9.1% seen once. The data were obtained in a study of CD8 T cells in ankylosing spondylitis. Trimming cost V 5 bases and J 4 bases; bases outside gene matches: 3. CDR3 size: 13 residues. The sample consisted of blood, either unsorted or a sorted T cell fraction (not recorded which). The receptor was derived from a male donor with ankylosing spondylitis or in good health (not recorded which). The V and J genes are TRBV12-3 or TRBV12-4 and TRBJ1-2; 8 bases line up with TRBD1. Here the CDR3 reads CASSGTGAYGYTF. The CDR3 nucleotides are TGTGCCAGCAGTGGGACAGGCGCCTATGGCTACACCTTC.